The present T cell receptor beta chain was sequenced within a study of T cell repertoires in cytomegalovirus infection. Study-wide context: Researchers turned to recently identified HLA-C-restricted CMV epitopes as well as well-studied HLA-B-restricted ones.

In regard to this clonotype: The antigen remains unidentified.

TCRdb ran MiXCR on the reads and lists one entry per CDR3 protein. The table includes roughly 500,000 distinct CDR3 sequences, about 33% detected once. This sequence was found in a human donor in good health (CMV status not recorded). Some clones in this sample may be carry-over from other donors' samples. The starting material was cultured PBMCs, obtained from culture after CMV antigen stimulation.

The CDR3 is CASIQDSPNTEAFF. The DNA of the CDR3 is TGTGCCAGCATTCAAGACAGCCCCAACACTGAAGCTTTCTTT. The rearrangement joins TRBV6-1 to TRBJ1-1; tentatively, D is TRBD1 (5 bases). The CDR3 contains 14 residues. CDR1 MNHNS and CDR2 SASEGT come from the germline V gene. V was trimmed by 7 bases and J by 2 bases, leaving 14 bases between them.